This entry lists 9 T cell receptor beta chains sequenced from one sample in a study of chemoradiotherapy in HPV16-positive cancers. Assay used: immunoSEQ multiplex PCR; TCRdb lists only in-frame clones, some missing. This sample has about 14,000 clones; 89% occur once, and the top ten carry about 4.5%. The material was tumor tissue, obtained from a patient who underwent chemoradiotherapy. The source is a human donor with HPV-associated anogenital cancer.

The chain is built from TRBV7-9 and TRBJ2-3; D ambiguous. In germline, CDR1 is SEHNR, CDR2 FQNEAQ (reference sequence). V shed 5 bases and J shed 3 bases, with 12 bases lying between them. The CDR3 is made up of 14 amino acids. The DNA of the CDR3 is TGTGCCAGCAGCCTATCGGCGAATACAGATACGCAGTATTTT. Residues: CASSLSANTDTQYF.

The chain recombines TRBV18 with TRBJ2-7; D unclear. The CDR3 loop spans 13 amino acids. Looked up from germline, CDR1 is KGHSH and CDR2 is LQKENI. Trimming left V 6 bases short and J 2 bases short, with 11 bases between. The CDR3 region is CASSLDGTYEQYF. CDR3 sequence (DNA): TGTGCCAGCTCTCTCGACGGAACCTACGAGCAGTACTTC. Filled out from reference TRBV18 and TRBJ2-7, the complete variable domain reads NAGVMQNPRHLVRRRGQEARLRCSPMKGHSHVYWYRQLPEEGLKFMVYLQKENIIDESGMPKERFSAEFPKEGPSILRIQQVVRGDSAAYFCASSLDGTYEQYFGPGTRLTVT.

Remarks on this clone: The same CDR3 also results from other DNA sequences found in this sample. The rearrangement uses TRBV7-3 and TRBJ2-1; possible D gene TRBD1, 6 bases. The CDR3 sequence is 13 residues long. The germline V and J ends were trimmed by 0 bases and 9 bases, with 9 bases remaining between them. Germline V gene data show CDR1 as SGHTA and CDR2 as FQGTGA. The CDR3 bases are TGTGCCAGCAGCTTAACGTTACAGGGTGAGCAGTTCTTC. Protein sequence: CASSLTLQGEQFF.

This chain uses TRBV4-2 with TRBJ1-4; D gene unclear. The length of the CDR3 is 13 residues. V lost 3 bases to trimming and J lost 8 bases, with 10 bases between them. CDR1 and CDR2 (germline): LGHNA, YNFKEQ. The CDR3 here is CASSHRAQEKLFF. DNA of the CDR3: TGTGCCAGCAGCCATAGGGCTCAGGAAAAACTGTTTTTT.

This chain links TRBV6-1 with TRBJ2-3, with D perhaps TRBD2 (6 bases). Trimming took 9 bases from V and 2 from J, leaving 15 bases between them. The CDR3 spans 14 residues. CDR1 is MNHNS and CDR2 is SASEGT in the germline V gene. CDR3 in DNA: TGTGCCAGTCGTCCCCGGGAGAACACAGATACGCAGTATTTT. Translating gives CASRPRENTDTQYF.

The chain employs TRBV15 and TRBJ2-3, with D perhaps given as TRBD1 or TRBD2 (5 bases each). Germline CDR1 LNHNV, CDR2 YYDKDF (reference sequence). The ends were cut back, 5 bases at V and 0 bases at J, with 15 bases in the middle. There are 16 residues in the CDR3. This CDR3 reads CATSRGRGGSTDTQYF. The CDR3 DNA follows: TGTGCCACCAGCCGAGGTCGGGGCGGGAGCACAGATACGCAGTATTTT.

The V call is TRBV13, the J call TRBJ2-1, with 9 bases lining up with TRBD2. This CDR3 spans 14 amino acids. The germline V gene has CDR1 PRHDT and CDR2 FYEKMQ (reference sequence). Germline trimming cut 7 bases from V and 7 bases from J; bases unmatched to any gene: 8. CDR3 loop: CASNIAGVGNEQFF. For the CDR3, the DNA is TGTGCCAGCAACATAGCGGGAGTGGGTAATGAGCAGTTCTTC. Together with reference TRBV13 and TRBJ2-1, the CDR3 gives the full variable domain: AAGVIQSPRHLIKEKRETATLKCYPIPRHDTVYWYQQGPGQDPQFLISFYEKMQSDKGSIPDRFSAQQFSDYHSELNMSSLELGDSALYFCASNIAGVGNEQFFGPGTRLTVL.

The chain couples TRBV6-5 to TRBJ2-1; D might be TRBD2 (6 bases). The CDR3 covers 13 residues. Germline loops: CDR1 MNHEY, CDR2 SVGAGI. V lost 8 bases to trimming and J lost 3 bases, with 11 bases between them. The CDR3 sequence is CASRRDFYNEQFF. The CDR3 DNA reads TGTGCCAGCCGACGGGACTTCTACAATGAGCAGTTCTTC.

Only one count was recorded for this clone. V and J are TRBV7-9 and TRBJ2-7, with D possibly matching TRBD2 (5 bases). Trimming removed 3 bases at V and 3 bases at J, with 6 bases between. The germline gives CDR1 SEHNR, CDR2 FQNEAQ (reference sequence). This CDR3 has 12 amino acids. In DNA, the CDR3 is TGTGCCAGCAGCTTCGGGGTCTACGAGCAGTACTTC. As protein: CASSFGVYEQYF. Full variable domain (outside the CDR3, taken from reference TRBV7-9 and TRBJ2-7): DTGVSQNPRHKITKRGQNVTFRCDPISEHNRLYWYRQTLGQGPEFLTYFQNEAQLEKSRLLSDRFSAERPKGSFSTLEIQRTEQGDSAMYLCASSFGVYEQYFGPGTRLTVT.